This T cell receptor (beta chain) emerged from a study of T cells in localized non-small cell lung cancer. Study-wide results and caveats: The greatest T cell clonality was found in uninvolved adjacent lung (higher than in tumor). Longer overall survival was linked to higher blood T cell density. Sequence data derive from only one tumor region, so heterogeneity remains possible. Turning up in adjacent lung were a median approximately 58 of the top 100 tumor clones.

Data came from immunoSEQ multiplex PCR; TCRdb stores just in-frame clones and leaves some out. The top ten clones hold about 25% of a sample with nearly 15,000 clones, approximately 85% of them seen once. V was shortened by 2 bases and J by 5 bases, with 7 bases between the two germline ends. CDR3 length equals 13 residues. Germline CDR1 GTSNPN, CDR2 SVGIG (reference sequence). Regarding this clone: The antigen is unknown.

Sequencing was performed on peripheral blood, taken before any cancer treatment. The clonotype comes from an older female donor with stage I squamous cell lung carcinoma. The V call is TRBV30, the J call TRBJ1-6, with D hard to call. The CDR3 DNA sequence: TGTGCCTGGAGTTCGACGGATAATTCACCCCTCCACTTT. This gives the protein CAWSSTDNSPLHF.